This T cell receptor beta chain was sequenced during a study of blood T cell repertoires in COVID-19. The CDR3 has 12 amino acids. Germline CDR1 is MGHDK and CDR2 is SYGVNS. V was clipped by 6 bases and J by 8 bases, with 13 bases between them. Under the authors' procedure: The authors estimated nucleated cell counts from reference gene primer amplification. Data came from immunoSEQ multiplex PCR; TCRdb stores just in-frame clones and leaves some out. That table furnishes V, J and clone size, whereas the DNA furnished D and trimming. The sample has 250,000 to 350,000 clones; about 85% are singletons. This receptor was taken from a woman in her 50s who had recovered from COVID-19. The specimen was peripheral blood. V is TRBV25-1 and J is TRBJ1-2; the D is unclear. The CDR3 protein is CASRGGEVGYTF. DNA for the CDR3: TGTGCCAGCAGGGGCGGGGAAGTAGGCTACACCTTC.